This record concerns one T cell receptor (beta chain) sequence. This clone was recorded once. Its antigen remains undetermined. No much larger clone exists at a distance of one base, and base qualities are not known. The data stem from a study of T cell responses to AZD1222 COVID-19 vaccine (dated by TCRdb to the early 2020s). Concerning the study at large: AZD1222 recipients given second doses at about 4 weeks or at about 12 weeks were pooled, since spike-specific TCR depth and breadth were not found to differ between the two schedules. Trial participants were enrolled by age into subgroups of 18-55, 56-69 and 70-plus years, and 148, 28 and 57 TCR-sequenced participants, respectively, were included in these subgroups. TCR sequencing covered 230 or so trial participants: about 210 given two doses of AZD1222 and 26 given two doses of MenACWY control vaccine. Results the study describes overall, beyond this receptor: Participants were mostly white British and included more females than males, and it was suggested by the authors that clonal diversity may have been underestimated. After two AZD1222 doses, spike-specific TCR breadth and depth were significantly higher than at day 0 and than in MenACWY recipients. In the small 56-69-year group, the increase in depth fell short of significance, most likely because of low power. The vaccine-associated CD4 TCRs covered the entire spike protein, and the dominant responses fell in regions 160-218 and 743-854. Nearly half of unique spike-specific TCRs reportedly recognized epitopes outside regions mutated in the B.1.351 and B.1.1.7 variants. Conclusions about previously exposed vaccinees are limited because only six or seven AZD1222 recipients were SARS-CoV-2 seropositive at baseline. Because no day 14 peak-response samples were available, the repertoires could be characterized only after the peak T cell response.

The CDR3 regions of human TCRbeta chains were analyzed by immunosequencing. As for the authors' bioinformatics: Repertoire TCRs were checked for matches against a reference library of SARS-CoV-2-specific TCRs that had been generated using the MIRA antigen-specificity platform. Breadth was defined as the fraction of unique TCRs that were SARS-CoV-2-associated, and depth was defined as the fraction of total T cells that were SARS-CoV-2-associated. Using the MIRA data, each spike-specific TCR was mapped to the spike region that the TCR reacts to and placed in a CD4 or CD8 class. Log10-transformed breadth and depth values were compared by one-way ANOVA with Sidak's multiple comparisons tests. Here the immuneACCESS table is served through TCRdb, limited to in-frame sequences with V and J called. Missing clones are a known gap in these copies; in checked studies unresolved V genes cover under half, and the rest lacks a known reason. The D gene and trimming were derived from the DNA, and the V and J assignments and clone size from that table. Recorded for this sample are about 200,000 clones; approximately 92% of them occurred a single time. Of the sample, roughly 1.4% falls within the top ten clones.

The time point label, read with the paper, signifies: baseline before first vaccination. Samples from vaccinated people were obtained from the UK trials COV001 and COV002, which included a single-blind randomized controlled phase 2/3 trial of AZD1222 (ChAdOx1 nCoV-19) in healthy adults. For TCRbeta chain sequencing, PBMC samples from trial participants were taken at day 0 and at day 28 after the second dose. Sequencing used peripheral blood, obtained on day 0 of AZD1222 vaccination. The origin of this receptor is an adult in good health.

This receptor carries the CDR3 CASSLSQSTDTQYF. The DNA is TGTGCCAGCAGTTTATCCCAAAGCACAGATACGCAGTATTTT. This chain joins TRBV28 to TRBJ2-3; the D gene identity is not certain. V is pared back by 1 base and J by 0 bases, with 5 bases lying between the germline termini. Its CDR3 holds 14 amino acids, cysteine through phenylalanine. CDR3 DNA only is kept here, 42 bases in frame from base 1. The germline V gene encodes CDR1 MDHEN and CDR2 SYDVKM.